Here is one T cell receptor (beta chain) with its context. Coverage ceases 3 residues before the CDR3 finishes, and the germline J gene fills in the end. Prevalent HPV16 infections were excluded; only incident single HPV16 infections included. This specimen comes from a study of T cells in women clearing cervical HPV infection. Study at large: Controls' single incident HPV16 infection cleared within 12 months without precancer.

Germline V gene lookup returns CDR1 LNHDA and CDR2 SQIVND (reference sequence). CDR3 length equals 16 residues. immunoSEQ multiplex PCR used an average of around 1,200 ng genomic DNA. TCRdb's table, derived via immunoSEQ multiplex PCR, lists solely in-frame clones and lacks some. This sample's clone table lists about 23,000 clones. This TCR was recovered from a woman between 18 and 70 years old with a cervical HPV16 infection that either progressed to CIN3+ or cleared (not recorded which). The sample taken for sequencing was blood buffy coat. V and J are TRBV19 and TRBJ2-2, with 9 bases aligning to TRBD1. The sequenced part of the CDR3 DNA is TGTGCCAGTAGCTCGTCCCGGGACAGGGTTGATGAAAAG. This codes for CASSSSRDRVDEK. The entire CDR3 protein is CASSSSRDRVDEKLFF.